One sample yielded the 25 T cell receptor beta chains listed below, sequenced in a study of early T cells in non-severe SARS-CoV-2 infection. TCRdb fed the 5' RACE reads into MiXCR, producing one record per CDR3 protein. The top ten clones hold approximately 6% of a sample with more than 85,000 distinct CDR3 sequences, under 15% of them seen once. The sequenced sample was whole blood. These receptors all come from an adult who was a healthcare worker with PCR-confirmed SARS-CoV-2 infection or an uninfected control (not recorded which).

This clonotype has just a few counts. This chain connects TRBV6-1 to TRBJ2-7; D possibly corresponds to TRBD1 (6 bases). The length of the CDR3 is 13 residues. V lost 4 bases to trimming and J lost 1 base, with 8 bases between them. Germline V lookup: CDR1 MNHNS, CDR2 SASEGT. Here the CDR3 reads CASSAGQSYEQYF. In DNA, the CDR3 is TGTGCCAGCAGTGCCGGACAGTCCTACGAGCAGTACTTC.

The chain couples TRBV2 to TRBJ2-7; the D gene is possibly TRBD2 (6 bases). Germline V gives CDR1 SNHLY, CDR2 FYNNEI. The CDR3 has 15 residues. Trimming took 3 bases from V and 2 from J, leaving 14 bases between them. CDR3 region: CASSEEGRSTYEQYF. As DNA, the CDR3 is TGTGCCAGCAGTGAGGAGGGACGGAGCACCTACGAGCAGTACTTC.

The table lists this clonotype with many counts. V gene TRBV6-5 combines with J gene TRBJ1-5, with TRBD1 identical over 8 bases. The CDR3 length is 14 residues. Germline V gene data show CDR1 as MNHEY and CDR2 as SVGAGI. V shed 6 bases and J 5 bases; nucleotides not matched to a gene: 6. CDR3 DNA sequence: TGTGCCAGCAGCGACGGACAGGGATATCAGCCCCAGCATTTT. This translates into CASSDGQGYQPQHF.

This clonotype was found many times. The rearrangement links TRBV7-2 to TRBJ2-3; D is unresolved. CDR3 size: 13 residues. Trimming took off 3 bases at V and 2 bases at J, with 6 bases between the two ends. CDR1 is SGHTA and CDR2 is FQGNSA in the germline V gene. The CDR3 spells CASSFHTTDTQYF. The CDR3 region has the DNA TGTGCCAGCAGCTTCCACACCACAGATACGCAGTATTTT.

This clonotype was found a few times. The V and J genes are TRBV25-1 and TRBJ2-1, with 8 bases that match TRBD2. J was trimmed by 5 bases and V by 9 bases; bases with no gene match: 6. The CDR3 loop spans 13 amino acids. From germline, CDR1 is MGHDK and CDR2 SYGVNS. The CDR3 region is CASEAGANNEQFF. The CDR3 nucleotides are TGTGCCAGTGAAGCGGGAGCCAACAATGAGCAGTTCTTC.

This chain joins TRBV24-1 and TRBJ2-1; TRBD2 agrees at 13 bases. Germline loops: CDR1 KGHDR, CDR2 SFDVKD. CDR3 size: 17 residues. The ends lost 4 bases at V and 6 bases at J; junction bases unmatched: 8. CDR3 protein: CATSDPGLAGVSNEQFF. The CDR3 DNA reads TGTGCCACCAGTGACCCTGGACTAGCGGGAGTCAGCAATGAGCAGTTCTTC.

This clonotype occurred many times. This sequence joins TRBV28 and TRBJ2-3, with 10 bases that match TRBD2. The CDR3 has 16 amino acids. Germline CDR1 is MDHEN and CDR2 is SYDVKM. V lost 6 bases to trimming and J lost 2 bases; unmatched junction nucleotides: 8. The CDR3 region is CASRHGLAEFTDTQYF. The DNA of the CDR3 is TGTGCCAGCAGACACGGACTAGCGGAATTCACAGATACGCAGTATTTT.

The V gene is TRBV5-1, the J gene TRBJ2-1; TRBD2 matches 12 bases. The CDR3 length is 17 residues. Germline CDR1 SGHRS, CDR2 YFSETQ. V was clipped by 1 base and J by 1 base; unmatched bases: 3. CDR3 amino acids: CASSLPSGRASYNEQFF. CDR3 nucleotides: TGCGCCAGCAGCTTGCCTAGCGGGAGGGCGTCCTACAATGAGCAGTTCTTC. Combining the CDR3 with reference TRBV5-1 and TRBJ2-1 gives the whole variable domain KAGVTQTPRYLIKTRGQQVTLSCSPISGHRSVSWYQQTPGQGLQFLFEYFSETQRNKGNFPGRFSGRQFSNSRSEMNVSTLELGDSALYLCASSLPSGRASYNEQFFGPGTRLTVL.

A note on this clonotype: Just one base apart from a much larger clone, this may be a read error. V and J are TRBV12-3 or TRBV12-4 and TRBJ2-7, with no clear D. The V gene lost 1 base and the J gene lost 6 bases, with 22 bases spanning the gap. The CDR3 runs to 17 residues. The CDR3 DNA follows: TGTGCCAGCAGTTTAGTCCCTCCTTGCGGCCCCTACTGCGAGCAGTACTTC. Translation: CASSLVPPCGPYCEQYF.

This clonotype was detected many times. The rearrangement uses TRBV7-3 and TRBJ2-3, with TRBD2 identical over 7 bases. This CDR3 has 16 residues. Germline CDR1 reads SGHTA; CDR2 reads FQGTGA. The junction had 10 bases not matched to a gene; V was cut back by 1 base and J by 6 bases. In DNA form, the CDR3 reads TGTGCCAGCAGCTTAATAGGACTAGTACCGGGGGATACGCAGTATTTT. Its protein product is CASSLIGLVPGDTQYF.

In its sample, this clonotype was seen many times. This rearrangement joins TRBV15 to TRBJ2-7, with unresolved D. CDR3 length: 17 residues. Germline assignment: CDR1 LNHNV and CDR2 YYDKDF (reference sequence). The V end was cut by 0 bases, the J end by 2 bases, with 17 bases between. CDR3 DNA sequence: TGTGCCACCAGCAGAGAGAGAATAGGCAGGTCCACCTACGAGCAGTACTTC. Its protein product is CATSRERIGRSTYEQYF.

This chain connects TRBV19 to TRBJ2-3; 8 nucleotides match TRBD1. Germline V lookup: CDR1 LNHDA, CDR2 SQIVND (reference sequence). The CDR3 runs 16 residues. The V gene end was trimmed by 9 bases and the J gene end by 0 bases; junction bases not matched to a gene: 11. The CDR3 nucleotides are TGTGCCAGCGCAGTAGCTTGGACAGGGAGCACAGATACGCAGTATTTT. Amino acids: CASAVAWTGSTDTQYF.

This clonotype has only a few counts. The rearrangement uses TRBV27 and TRBJ2-7, with unresolved D. Germline assignment: CDR1 MNHEY and CDR2 SMNVEV (reference sequence). The length of the CDR3 is 12 residues. Trimming took off 6 bases at V and 6 bases at J, with 12 bases between the two ends. CDR3 residues: CASRDRNSEQYF. Here the CDR3 DNA reads TGTGCCAGCAGGGACCGCAACAGCGAGCAGTACTTC.

The sample holds many counts of this clonotype. This chain links TRBV9 with TRBJ1-6; D is uncertain. In germline, CDR1 is SGDLS, CDR2 YYNGEE. V lost 4 bases to trimming and J lost 12 bases, with 14 bases between them. The CDR3 has 13 amino acids. CDR3 loop: CASSLNRVGPLHF. As DNA, the CDR3 is TGTGCCAGCAGCCTCAACCGCGTCGGACCCCTCCACTTT.

This clonotype showed up many times. The rearrangement links TRBV12-3 or TRBV12-4 to TRBJ2-4, with D possibly matching TRBD2 (6 bases). The V and J ends lost 3 bases and 0 bases respectively, with 9 bases between them. CDR3 length equals 15 residues. Here the CDR3 reads CASSFAGLAKNIQYF. For the CDR3, the DNA is TGTGCCAGCAGTTTCGCGGGACTAGCCAAAAACATTCAGTACTTC.

The J gene is TRBJ1-2, the V gene TRBV7-9; 8 bases map to TRBD1. J lost 10 bases, V lost 4 bases, and 11 bases had no gene match. CDR3 length: 14 amino acids. Per the germline V gene, CDR1 is SEHNR and CDR2 is FQNEAQ (reference sequence). CDR3 loop: CASSSYRGSHDYTF. CDR3 coding DNA: TGTGCCAGCAGCTCATACAGGGGGAGCCATGACTACACCTTC.

A few counts support this clonotype. This chain joins TRBV10-3 and TRBJ2-7; possibly TRBD2 for D (6 bases). From germline, CDR1 is ENHRY and CDR2 SYGVKD. Trimming cost V 4 bases and J 5 bases, with 9 bases left between them. The CDR3 loop spans 12 amino acids. The CDR3 DNA is TGTGCCATCAGTGTTGGAGGGAACGAGCAGTACTTC. This encodes CAISVGGNEQYF.

This clonotype was seen more than once but under ten times. This sequence joins TRBV11-2 and TRBJ2-3; 8 nucleotides match TRBD2. This CDR3 has 15 amino acids. The germline CDR1 and CDR2 sequences are SGHAT and FQNNGV. V shed 5 bases and J 5 bases; nucleotides not matched to a gene: 9. The CDR3 is CASSQTGTSEDTQYF. In DNA form, the CDR3 reads TGTGCCAGCAGCCAAACCGGGACTAGTGAAGATACGCAGTATTTT.

V usage is TRBV4-2 and J usage is TRBJ2-5; TRBD2 is a possible D gene (6 bases). The V gene's germline CDR1 is LGHNA and CDR2 YNFKEQ. The CDR3 length is 16 residues. Trimming removed 3 bases at V and 4 bases at J, with 18 bases between. CDR3 protein: CASSQPGGGMGETQYF. The DNA for the CDR3 is TGTGCCAGCAGCCAGCCCGGCGGCGGGATGGGAGAGACCCAGTACTTC.

The V call is TRBV20-1, the J call TRBJ2-3; D not resolved. The CDR3 is made up of 10 amino acids. The ends were cut back, 3 bases at V and 11 bases at J, with 9 bases in the middle. Germline CDR1 reads DFQATT; CDR2 reads SNEGSKA (reference sequence). In DNA, the CDR3 is TGCAGTGCTAGGAAAATAGGGCAGTATTTT. Translated: CSARKIGQYF.

In its sample, this clonotype was seen many times. V is TRBV3-2 and J is TRBJ2-4; the listed D gene, TRBD2, was not tested against the DNA. TRBV3-2 is annotated as a pseudogene. The CDR3 covers 16 residues. CDR3: CASSRGSRLAKNIQYF. The CDR3 DNA reads TGTGCCAGCAGCCGCGGGAGTAGACTAGCCAAAAACATTCAGTACTTC.

Ten or more counts support this clonotype. This rearrangement joins TRBV5-6 to TRBJ2-7; 7 positions match TRBD1. The CDR3 has 14 amino acids. With V trimmed by 6 bases and J by 0 bases, 6 bases remained unmatched. Per the germline V gene, CDR1 is SGHDT and CDR2 is YYEEEE. The CDR3 protein is CASTPTGSSYEQYF. The CDR3 DNA follows: TGTGCCAGCACCCCGACAGGGTCCTCCTACGAGCAGTACTTC. The complete variable domain, with remaining parts taken from reference TRBV5-6 and TRBJ2-7, reads DAGVTQSPTHLIKTRGQQVTLRCSPKSGHDTVSWYQQALGQGPQFIFQYYEEEERQRGNFPDRFSGHQFPNYSSELNVNALLLGDSALYLCASTPTGSSYEQYFGPGTRLTVT.

This clonotype was seen at least ten times. The chain joins TRBV5-1 to TRBJ2-3; D perhaps matches TRBD2 (5 bases). The CDR3 is 14 amino acids. Trimming pared 3 bases from V and 2 bases from J, leaving 10 bases between. CDR1 is SGHRS, CDR2 YFSETQ, per germline. The CDR3 here is CASSSDFYTDTQYF. Written as DNA, the CDR3 is TGCGCCAGCAGCTCGGACTTCTACACAGATACGCAGTATTTT.

This clonotype was detected ten times or more. V usage is TRBV28 and J usage is TRBJ1-5; D gene unclear. The CDR3 sequence is 15 residues long. From germline, CDR1 is MDHEN and CDR2 SYDVKM. V lost 7 bases to trimming and J lost 2 bases, with 15 bases between them. The CDR3 reads CASTFGVFGNQPQHF. The CDR3 coding sequence is TGTGCCAGCACCTTTGGGGTATTTGGCAATCAGCCCCAGCATTTT.

The rearrangement joins TRBV3-1 to TRBJ2-7; TRBD1 might be the D (7 bases). Looked up from germline, CDR1 is LGHDT and CDR2 is YNNKEL (reference sequence). This CDR3 spans 14 amino acids. V gave up 4 bases and J gave up 2 bases, with 12 bases separating them. DNA of the CDR3: TGTGCCAGCAGCCCTGCCAGGGGGGCCTACGAGCAGTACTTC. As protein: CASSPARGAYEQYF.